A selection of T cell receptor beta chains follows, all from one sample in a study of cytomegalovirus exposure and HLA in healthy donors. Libraries were prepared by immunoSEQ multiplex PCR; TCRdb keeps only in-frame clonotypes and omits some of them. This sample yields roughly 90,000 clones, of which 85% are seen a single time; approximately 22% belongs to the top ten. Material: PBMCs. The receptors shown here come from a man between 18 and 29 years old in good health and CMV-seropositive. The CDR3 runs from the conserved cysteine through the conserved F or W.

v_gene	j_gene	CDR3aa
TRBV28	TRBJ2-7	CASSLAGGRKYEQYF
TRBV27	TRBJ2-1	CASSLQAGNEQFF
TRBV18	TRBJ2-1	CASSPKLAGEGNEQFF
TRBV6-6	TRBJ2-5	CASSQQVQETQYF
TRBV19	TRBJ1-5	CASSITGRSNQPQHF
TRBV7-2	TRBJ1-2	CASSPWTGSYYGYTF
TRBV7-9	TRBJ2-1	CASSWLAGSKNEQFF
TRBV5-1	TRBJ1-1	CASSHTGTPNGNTEAFF
TRBV14	TRBJ2-2	CASSRMGHQSISTGELFF
TRBV28	TRBJ2-1	CASSLGGRSDNEQFF
TRBV19	TRBJ1-1	CASSSSGGLIAEAFF
TRBV13	TRBJ2-2	CASSPRLAANTGELFF
TRBV29-1	TRBJ2-7	CSVIWGLTTQAGAYEQYF
TRBV5-6	TRBJ2-5	CASSTTGKRAGLGKETQYF
TRBV5-1	TRBJ2-7	CASSLVSVGEQYF
TRBV15	TRBJ2-7	CATSSQQGAEEQYF
TRBV6-6	TRBJ2-1	CASSYLASGRSGEQFF
TRBV6-5	TRBJ2-1	CASSLVVGAHEQFF
TRBV5-8	TRBJ2-7	CASSGYLTLFDYEQYF
TRBV19	TRBJ1-5	CASSPPGQRNQPQHF
TRBV6-6	TRBJ2-4	CASSYREVGGKNIQYF
TRBV9	TRBJ2-1	CASTPKGLAGANEQFF
TRBV27	TRBJ2-2	CASRGGLFGELFF
TRBV5-4	TRBJ1-4	CASSSTGGTNEKLFF
TRBV6-5	TRBJ1-1	CASSLGLRNTEAFF
TRBV7-2	TRBJ2-6	CASSLAAFGANVLTF
TRBV7-6	TRBJ1-1	CASSLGGSTEAFF
TRBV4-1	TRBJ1-2	CASSQGFAGTGAHGYTF
TRBV7-9	TRBJ1-1	CASSWGQNTEAFF
TRBV13	TRBJ2-5	CASSLSDIEETQYF
TRBV19	TRBJ2-7	CASQPQGAPYEQYF
TRBV6-5	TRBJ2-7	CASRLAGVSYEQYF
TRBV2	TRBJ2-2	CASRNGRASWELFF
TRBV7-2	TRBJ2-7	CASSLASGQYF
TRBV29-1	TRBJ2-5	CSVEAVQKYQETQYF
TRBV7-9	TRBJ2-3	CASSPGTTQYF
TRBV19	TRBJ1-4	CASSRQSLHEKLFF
TRBV5-4	TRBJ2-3	CASSLGTSRGNPDTQYF
TRBV30	TRBJ1-5	CAWSAGGQPQHF
TRBV19	TRBJ2-5	CASSTRTAQETQYF
TRBV5-6	TRBJ2-1	CASNLGRLEADEQFF
TRBV2	TRBJ2-1	CATLCGLGLAGFPEQFF
TRBV30	TRBJ2-5	CAWSPPVETQYF
TRBV5-4	TRBJ1-1	CASSLGGQRNTEAFF
TRBV5-1	TRBJ1-1	CASSLGVDKHTEAFF
TRBV4-1	TRBJ2-5	CASSQDIRAGTFQETQYF
TRBV6-1	TRBJ2-1	CASSAGQTAEQFF
TRBV6-6	TRBJ1-4	CASSTWGGTNEKLFF
TRBV28	TRBJ2-1	CASSFPGQGIPSSYNEQFF
TRBV5-1	TRBJ1-4	CASSLGHTVATNEKLFF
TRBV7-9	TRBJ2-3	CASSFVREDTQYF
TRBV10-3	TRBJ2-1	CAISESGGSNEQFF
TRBV19	TRBJ1-5	CASSPQDQPQHF
TRBV29-1	TRBJ2-5	CSVGRVETQYF
TRBV5-8	TRBJ2-1	CASIKDRDHNEQFF
TRBV18	TRBJ2-7	CASSPGTSGYEQYF
TRBV5-6	TRBJ1-1	CASSLGGLDGTEAFF
TRBV28	TRBJ2-3	CASSSLAGVDLDTQYF
TRBV5-6	TRBJ2-3	CASSFGLRSTDTQYF
TRBV9	TRBJ2-1	CASSVPPGGGNNEQFF